This TCR beta chain was sequenced for a study of blood T cell repertoires in COVID-19. Assay: immunoSEQ multiplex PCR; the TCRdb copy retains only in-frame clones and omits some. The sample lists 200,000 to 250,000 clones; 80% to 90% were seen once. The CDR3 is 16 residues long. Germline V gene data show CDR1 as PRHDT and CDR2 as FYEKMQ (reference sequence). Losses at the gene ends were 5 bases for V and 0 bases for J; bases not matched to a gene: 5. This receptor was taken from a woman aged 80 or over with active or convalescent COVID-19. Sequencing used peripheral blood. The chain has TRBV13 and TRBJ2-4; 9 bases agree with TRBD2. This CDR3 is CASSRLADLAKNIQYF. The CDR3 DNA reads as TGTGCCAGCAGCCGACTAGCGGACCTAGCCAAAAACATTCAGTACTTC.